One sample yielded the 16 T cell receptor beta chains listed below, sequenced in a study of circulating and synovial CD4+ cells in juvenile arthritis. Data came from immunoSEQ multiplex PCR; TCRdb stores just in-frame clones and leaves some out. The sample has around 30,000 clones; more than 90% are singletons. The sample was CD4+ T cells from blood. The receptors were sampled from a human donor with juvenile idiopathic arthritis.

The chain is built from TRBV27 and TRBJ2-2, with D perhaps TRBD2 (5 bases). CDR3 length: 14 residues. The V gene lost 10 bases and the J gene lost 2 bases, with 14 bases spanning the gap. The germline CDR1 and CDR2 sequences are MNHEY and SMNVEV (reference sequence). CDR3 coding DNA: TGTGCCACCAGCGGCAGGCCAAACACCGGGGAGCTGTTTTTT. Its translation: CATSGRPNTGELFF.

The chain carries TRBV9 and TRBJ2-3, with a tentative D call TRBD2 (6 bases). This CDR3 has 15 amino acids. The germline V gene encodes CDR1 SGDLS and CDR2 YYNGEE. Trimming stripped 4 bases from V and 0 bases from J, with 12 bases between. CDR3 loop: CASSPDRGSTDTQYF. The CDR3 DNA reads as TGTGCCAGCAGCCCAGACCGGGGGAGCACAGATACGCAGTATTTT.

The chain employs TRBV9 and TRBJ2-7; 8 nucleotides match TRBD1. V lost 1 base, J lost 2 bases, and 2 bases stayed unmatched. The CDR3 is 14 amino acids. Germline V CDR1 and CDR2: SGDLS, YYNGEE. The CDR3 DNA is TGTGCCAGCAGCGTATCAGGGGGCCCCTACGAGCAGTACTTC. Translated, it gives CASSVSGGPYEQYF.

This clone has a handful of counts. Sequence at one end of the junction differs from germline and may be a read error. The gene calls are TRBV7-9 and TRBJ2-7; 10 bases line up with TRBD2. Germline V gives CDR1 SEHNR, CDR2 FQNEAQ (reference sequence). This CDR3 contains 15 residues. The CDR3 sequence is CASSVASGSTYEQYF. In DNA, the CDR3 is TGTGCCAGCAGCGTAGCTAGCGGGAGCACGTACGAGCAGTACTTC.

The chain carries TRBV6-5 and TRBJ2-7, with 10 nucleotides matching TRBD1. Per the germline V gene, CDR1 is MNHEY and CDR2 is SVGAGI. After removal of 0 bases from V and 3 bases from J, the junction contained 5 bases not matched to a gene. The CDR3 is 16 residues long. CDR3 in amino acids: CASSYSGTGAYYEQYF. CDR3 DNA sequence: TGTGCCAGCAGTTACTCCGGGACAGGGGCATACTACGAGCAGTACTTC.

The V call is TRBV6-1, the J call TRBJ2-1; 9 nucleotides agree with TRBD1. The CDR3 covers 15 residues. Germline assignment: CDR1 MNHNS and CDR2 SASEGT. With V trimmed by 5 bases and J by 3 bases, 5 bases remained unmatched. The CDR3 sequence is CASSPTGGVYNEQFF. CDR3 sequence (DNA): TGTGCCAGCAGTCCGACAGGGGGAGTCTACAATGAGCAGTTCTTC.

The chain combines TRBV29-1 with TRBJ2-3, with D tentatively TRBD1 (6 bases). This CDR3 contains 12 residues. Germline values: CDR1 SQVTM, CDR2 ANQGSEA. V was pared by 8 bases and J by 4 bases, with 13 bases between. The CDR3 protein is CSIQGRADTQYF. DNA for the CDR3: TGCAGCATACAGGGTCGTGCAGATACGCAGTATTTT.

A single count supports this clone. The rearrangement joins TRBV27 to TRBJ2-5, with a tentative D call TRBD2 (6 bases). CDR1 and CDR2 (germline): MNHEY, SMNVEV (reference sequence). The V and J ends lost 1 base and 4 bases respectively, with 16 bases between them. CDR3 length: 16 amino acids. The CDR3: CASSLLRPRGGETQYF. CDR3 sequence (DNA): TGTGCCAGCAGTTTATTGAGACCGCGGGGAGGAGAGACCCAGTACTTC.

The chain uses TRBV10-3 and TRBJ2-5; a weak D match, TRBD2 (6 bases). The CDR3 runs 14 residues. CDR1 is ENHRY and CDR2 is SYGVKD in the germline V gene. V was clipped by 0 bases and J by 4 bases, with 9 bases between them. The CDR3 here is CAISESLGGETQYF. CDR3 bases: TGTGCCATCAGTGAGTCGTTGGGGGGAGAGACCCAGTACTTC.

V is TRBV5-4 and J is TRBJ1-4, with TRBD1 matching 10 bases. Trimming removed 4 bases from V and 8 bases from J; junction bases left unmatched: 8. Germline lookup yields CDR1 SGHNT and CDR2 YYREEE (reference sequence). CDR3 size: 15 residues. The CDR3 coding sequence is TGTGCCAGCAGCAGATCGACAGGGGGCAGCGAAAAACTGTTTTTT. It is translated as CASSRSTGGSEKLFF. The full variable domain, its missing parts supplied by reference TRBV5-4 and TRBJ1-4, is ETGVTQSPTHLIKTRGQQVTLRCSSQSGHNTVSWYQQALGQGPQFIFQYYREEENGRGNFPPRFSGLQFPNYSSELNVNALELDDSALYLCASSRSTGGSEKLFFGSGTQLSVL.

The chain is built from TRBV6-1 and TRBJ2-5; D might be TRBD1 (6 bases). CDR3 length: 14 residues. V was trimmed by 1 base and J by 5 bases, leaving 11 bases between them. Looked up from germline, CDR1 is MNHNS and CDR2 is SASEGT. The CDR3 is CASSEVGTKETQYF. The CDR3, as DNA: TGTGCCAGCAGTGAAGTGGGGACAAAGGAGACCCAGTACTTC.

This chain connects TRBV19 to TRBJ1-5; unclear D gene. Germline CDR1 reads LNHDA; CDR2 reads SQIVND (reference sequence). Trimming cost V 5 bases and J 0 bases, with 11 bases left between them. This CDR3 comprises 15 residues. CDR3 nucleotide sequence: TGTGCCAGTAGTCGGCGGGTTGATAGCAATCAGCCCCAGCATTTT. This gives the protein CASSRRVDSNQPQHF. The whole variable domain, filled in from reference TRBV19 and TRBJ1-5, reads DGGITQSPKYLFRKEGQNVTLSCEQNLNHDAMYWYRQDPGQGLRLIYYSQIVNDFQKGDIAEGYSVSREKKESFPLTVTSAQKNPTAFYLCASSRRVDSNQPQHFGDGTRLSIL.

This chain links TRBV28 with TRBJ1-1; D possibly corresponds to TRBD1 (5 bases). Trimming removed 9 bases at V and 6 bases at J, with 35 bases between. The V gene's germline CDR1 is MDHEN and CDR2 SYDVKM. This CDR3 spans 19 amino acids. The CDR3 is CASRPIPQAGPQSRAEAFF. The CDR3 DNA follows: TGTGCCAGTAGGCCGATTCCCCAAGCAGGGCCCCAAAGTAGAGCTGAAGCTTTCTTT. Full variable domain (missing parts from reference TRBV28 and TRBJ1-1): DVKVTQSSRYLVKRTGEKVFLECVQDMDHENMFWYRQDPGLGLRLIYFSYDVKMKEKGDIPEGYSVSREKKERFSLILESASTNQTSMYLCASRPIPQAGPQSRAEAFFGQGTRLTVV.

This clone has only one observation. This sequence joins TRBV19 and TRBJ1-6, with 8 bases that match TRBD1. The CDR3 covers 16 residues. Looked up from germline, CDR1 is LNHDA and CDR2 is SQIVND (reference sequence). J gave up 7 bases and V 6 bases, and 11 bases lay outside the gene matches. CDR3 bases: TGTGCCAGTAGCCACTGGACAGGGAGGGCAAATTCACCCCTCCACTTT. The encoded protein is CASSHWTGRANSPLHF.

This chain joins TRBV5-6 and TRBJ1-5; perhaps TRBD1 as D (6 bases). The CDR3 runs 14 residues. Trimming took 4 bases from V and 2 from J, leaving 10 bases between them. The germline gives CDR1 SGHDT, CDR2 YYEEEE. The CDR3 sequence is CASSRYRGNQPQHF. The CDR3 nucleotides read TGTGCCAGCAGCCGGTACAGGGGCAATCAGCCCCAGCATTTT.

V and J are TRBV29-1 and TRBJ1-1, with a possible D match to TRBD1 (6 bases). CDR1 is SQVTM and CDR2 is ANQGSEA in the germline V gene. V dropped 0 bases and J dropped 4 bases, with 9 bases sitting between them. This CDR3 is built from 13 residues. The CDR3 reads CSVEEGASTEAFF. In DNA, the CDR3 is TGCAGCGTTGAAGAGGGGGCGAGCACTGAAGCTTTCTTT.